This T cell receptor (beta chain) was identified in a study of cytomegalovirus exposure and HLA in healthy donors. Study findings and constraints: Sequencing likely generated an artifact that appeared as a cluster of highly shared sequence variants.

The CDR3 sequence is 15 residues long. The ends lost 4 bases at V and 4 bases at J; junction bases unmatched: 8. CDR1 is SGHDT, CDR2 YYEEEE, per germline. This clone was detected many times. Its target is unknown. The study ran its PCR with 60 Vbeta and 13 Jbeta primers. Assay used: immunoSEQ multiplex PCR; TCRdb lists only in-frame clones, some missing. This sample carries some 150,000 clones, roughly 9.6% of them seen once, and the ten largest clones take 6% to 7.5%. The material sequenced was PBMCs. This chain links TRBV5-6 with TRBJ1-2, with 9 bases that match TRBD1. The clonotype originates from a woman in her 40s in good health and CMV-seropositive. CDR3 sequence reads: CASSVPGQGAYGYTF. In DNA form, the CDR3 reads TGTGCCAGCAGCGTTCCGGGACAGGGTGCCTATGGCTACACCTTC.